This TCR beta chain originates from a study of cytomegalovirus exposure and HLA in healthy donors. The study's findings and limits: When analyzed later, a missense DCLRE1C variant was found to be linked to TCR beta V- and J-gene trimming.

The J segment lost 8 bases and the V segment lost 3 bases, leaving 9 bases of the junction unmatched. The CDR3 is made up of 15 amino acids. Germline values: CDR1 ENHRY, CDR2 SYGVKD. As to this clone: The antigen is not known.

The PCR contained 60 Vbeta and 13 Jbeta primers. Using immunoSEQ multiplex PCR, the repertoire was profiled, and TCRdb retains in-frame clones only, with some absent. Of more than 80,000 clones listed, 65% to 75% are singletons. V gene TRBV10-3 combines with J gene TRBJ1-2, with 10 bases fitting TRBD1. The receptor was isolated from a woman in her 70s in good health and CMV-seropositive. The sample was PBMCs. The CDR3, as DNA: TGTGCCATCAGTGACACGACAGGGGGCGGTCACGGCTACACCTTC. The encoded protein is CAISDTTGGGHGYTF.